Sequencing of this T cell receptor beta chain was carried out in a study of cytomegalovirus exposure and HLA in healthy donors. V lost 1 base, J lost 0 bases, and 5 bases stayed unmatched. Germline V gives CDR1 MNHEY, CDR2 SVGAGI. There are 16 residues in the CDR3. PCR involved 60 Vbeta and 13 Jbeta primers. TCRdb's table, derived via immunoSEQ multiplex PCR, lists solely in-frame clones and lacks some. The sample comprises roughly 150,000 clones, about 64% of which are singletons, and about 4.5% rests with the top ten. This clonotype was obtained from a man in his sixties in good health and CMV-seronegative. The chain combines TRBV6-5 with TRBJ1-1, with TRBD1 matching 7 bases. Sequencing used PBMCs. As DNA, the CDR3 is TGTGCCAGCAGTTACTTTGCAGGGGGGCTGAACACTGAAGCTTTCTTT. The encoded protein is CASSYFAGGLNTEAFF.